The 27 T cell receptor beta chains below all came from one sample that was sequenced in a study of T cell changes during pregnancy in multiple sclerosis. Repertoires were generated with immunoSEQ multiplex PCR, while TCRdb's copy carries only in-frame clones and drops some. This sample has about 51,000 clones, with roughly 92% found just once. Sample: CD4+ T cells from peripheral blood mononuclear cells, taken in the third trimester of pregnancy. The receptors shown here come from a female donor with multiple sclerosis, enrolled in a pregnancy study.

This clone has only one observation. The chain has TRBV18 and TRBJ2-1; 9 nucleotides agree with TRBD1. V lost 3 bases to trimming and J lost 2 bases; unmatched junction nucleotides: 11. The germline CDR1 and CDR2 sequences are KGHSH and LQKENI. The CDR3 sequence is 18 residues long. CDR3: CASSPPTGGQGTYNEQFF. The DNA for the CDR3 is TGTGCCAGCTCACCCCCAACGGGGGGACAGGGAACCTACAATGAGCAGTTCTTC.

The rearrangement joins TRBV28 to TRBJ2-5, with D hard to call. This CDR3 region has 11 residues. From germline, CDR1 is MDHEN and CDR2 SYDVKM. The ends were cut back, 3 bases at V and 5 bases at J, with 4 bases in the middle. CDR3 loop: CASSFFETQYF. The CDR3 DNA reads TGTGCCAGCAGTTTCTTCGAGACCCAGTACTTC.

The chain employs TRBV19 and TRBJ1-4; the D gene is possibly TRBD1 (6 bases). Trimming stripped 10 bases from V and 3 bases from J, with 12 bases between. This CDR3 is 13 amino acids long. The germline CDR1 and CDR2 sequences are LNHDA and SQIVND (reference sequence). The CDR3 loop reads CATNRAANEKLFF. DNA of the CDR3: TGTGCCACCAACAGGGCCGCTAATGAAAAACTGTTTTTT.

The chain has TRBV27 and TRBJ2-7, with 11 bases aligning to TRBD2. Germline values: CDR1 MNHEY, CDR2 SMNVEV (reference sequence). Germline trimming cut 6 bases from V and 3 bases from J; bases unmatched to any gene: 13. This CDR3 spans 17 amino acids. CDR3 region: CASRPLAGAGLGYEQYF. The CDR3 DNA sequence: TGTGCCAGCAGGCCACTAGCGGGAGCGGGTCTGGGCTACGAGCAGTACTTC.

The genes are TRBV7-2 and TRBJ1-2; D call uncertain. This CDR3 is built from 13 residues. CDR1 is SGHTA, CDR2 FQGNSA, per germline. V shed 3 bases and J shed 1 base, with 6 bases lying between them. The CDR3 bases are TGTGCCAGCAGCTTGAAGCGTAACTATGGCTACACCTTC. Translated, it gives CASSLKRNYGYTF.

The rearrangement links TRBV9 to TRBJ2-7; D is perhaps TRBD2 (5 bases). Trimming cost V 3 bases and J 3 bases, with 13 bases left between them. This CDR3 region has 14 residues. Per the germline V gene, CDR1 is SGDLS and CDR2 is YYNGEE. DNA for the CDR3: TGTGCCAGCAGCGCCCCTGATGGGAGCTACGAGCAGTACTTC. It encodes CASSAPDGSYEQYF.

DNA for the CDR3: TGTGCCAGCTCACCCCTGACAGGGGGGACGAACACTGAAGCTTTCTTT. This sequence encodes CASSPLTGGTNTEAFF. The chain uses TRBV18 and TRBJ1-1; TRBD1 agrees at 9 bases. V lost 3 bases to trimming and J lost 1 base; unmatched junction nucleotides: 6. Germline CDR1 KGHSH, CDR2 LQKENI. The CDR3 spans 16 residues.

The rearrangement uses TRBV27 and TRBJ2-1, with 9 bases aligning to TRBD2. The CDR3 length is 16 residues. The germline CDR1 and CDR2 sequences are MNHEY and SMNVEV (reference sequence). V trimming: 5 bases; J trimming: 3 bases; junction bases outside the gene matches: 8. CDR3 DNA: TGTGCCAGCAGTCCATTCGGAGCGGGAGGCTACAATGAGCAGTTCTTC. It translates to CASSPFGAGGYNEQFF.

This clone was seen just once. The gene calls are TRBV28 and TRBJ2-2, with 7 positions matching TRBD1. Germline V gene data show CDR1 as MDHEN and CDR2 as SYDVKM. The J segment lost 6 bases and the V segment lost 3 bases, leaving 7 bases of the junction unmatched. The CDR3 consists of 15 residues. The CDR3 protein is CASSFLDRVAGELFF. Written as DNA, the CDR3 is TGTGCCAGCAGTTTCCTCGACAGGGTGGCCGGGGAGCTGTTTTTT.

The chain employs TRBV5-1 and TRBJ2-7, with no clear D. Germline V gene lookup returns CDR1 SGHRS and CDR2 YFSETQ. V lost 0 bases and J 6 bases, leaving 10 bases between the germline ends. This CDR3 is 13 amino acids long. CDR3 protein: CASSLVTSSEQYF. In nucleotides, the CDR3 is TGCGCCAGCAGCTTGGTGACAAGCAGCGAGCAGTACTTC.

The chain employs TRBV2 and TRBJ1-5; D remains unclear. The CDR3 consists of 14 residues. Germline V lookup: CDR1 SNHLY, CDR2 FYNNEI. With 1 base removed from V and 5 bases from J, the gap between germline ends came to 9 bases. For the CDR3, the DNA is TGTGCCAGCAGTGAAGGGGGAGGCGATCAGCCCCAGCATTTT. It specifies CASSEGGGDQPQHF. The full variable domain, completed using reference TRBV2 and TRBJ1-5, is EPEVTQTPSHQVTQMGQEVILRCVPISNHLYFYWYRQILGQKVEFLVSFYNNEISEKSEIFDDQFSVERPDGSNFTLKIRSTKLEDSAMYFCASSEGGGDQPQHFGDGTRLSIL.

This chain joins TRBV30 and TRBJ2-5; a weak D match, TRBD1 (6 bases). The V gene lost 0 bases and the J gene lost 2 bases, with 10 bases spanning the gap. Germline V gives CDR1 GTSNPN, CDR2 SVGIG (reference sequence). This CDR3 has 14 residues. The CDR3 sequence: CAWSVGTGQETQYF. CDR3 coding DNA: TGTGCCTGGAGTGTTGGTACAGGGCAAGAGACCCAGTACTTC. Looking up the rest from reference TRBV30 and TRBJ2-5 gives the full variable domain: SQTIHQWPATLVQPVGSPLSLECTVEGTSNPNLYWYRQAAGRGLQLLFYSVGIGQISSEVPQNLSASRPQDRQFILSSKKLLLSDSGFYLCAWSVGTGQETQYFGPGTRLLVL.

This clone was seen more than once but under ten times. The V and J genes are TRBV29-1 and TRBJ1-1; TRBD1 is a possible D gene (5 bases). Trimming removed 7 bases at V and 3 bases at J, with 9 bases between. This CDR3 comprises 11 residues. CDR1 SQVTM and CDR2 ANQGSEA come from the germline V gene. CDR3 sequence reads: CSAWGDTEAFF. Written as DNA, the CDR3 is TGCAGCGCCTGGGGGGACACTGAAGCTTTCTTT.

J is TRBJ2-6 and V is TRBV7-3; the D is unclear. V was cut by 5 bases and J by 2 bases, with 4 bases left in between. The germline V gene encodes CDR1 SGHTA and CDR2 FQGTGA. The CDR3 runs to 13 residues. The CDR3 region has the DNA TGTGCCAGCAGCCTCCCTGGGGCCAACGTCCTGACTTTC. This codes for CASSLPGANVLTF.

The chain recombines TRBV4-1 with TRBJ2-7; the match to TRBD1 covers 8 bases. Trimming at V came to 2 bases and at J to 3 bases, leaving 6 bases not matched to a gene. The CDR3 is made up of 15 amino acids. Germline values: CDR1 MGHRA, CDR2 YSYEKL. CDR3 sequence (DNA): TGCGCCAGCAGCCAACCTGCAGGGGGCCACTACGAGCAGTACTTC. Residues: CASSQPAGGHYEQYF.

J is TRBJ2-3 and V is TRBV28; 8 bases agree with TRBD1. The CDR3 loop spans 14 amino acids. CDR1 is MDHEN and CDR2 is SYDVKM in the germline V gene. Germline trimming cut 8 bases from V and 6 bases from J; bases unmatched to any gene: 10. For the CDR3, the DNA is TGTGCCAGCTGGCGAAGACAGGGGTCGGATACGCAGTATTTT. This encodes CASWRRQGSDTQYF.

The genes are TRBV5-1 and TRBJ2-3; 11 bases map to TRBD2. The J segment lost 6 bases and the V segment lost 3 bases, leaving 15 bases of the junction unmatched. The CDR3 totals 18 residues. Per germline, CDR1 SGHRS and CDR2 YFSETQ. CDR3 sequence (DNA): TGCGCCAGCAGCTCCACTAGCGGGAGCCCCGTCCGACGTGATACGCAGTATTTT. It codes for CASSSTSGSPVRRDTQYF. The variable domain in full, completed from reference TRBV5-1 and TRBJ2-3, reads KAGVTQTPRYLIKTRGQQVTLSCSPISGHRSVSWYQQTPGQGLQFLFEYFSETQRNKGNFPGRFSGRQFSNSRSEMNVSTLELGDSALYLCASSSTSGSPVRRDTQYFGPGTRLTVL.

The chain links TRBV4-2 to TRBJ1-2, with 7 positions matching TRBD1. After removal of 1 base from V and 8 bases from J, the junction contained 7 bases not matched to a gene. This CDR3 region has 14 residues. Per the germline V gene, CDR1 is LGHNA and CDR2 is YNFKEQ. CDR3 sequence reads: CASSQGETGKGYTF. In nucleotides, the CDR3 is TGTGCCAGCAGCCAAGGAGAGACAGGGAAAGGCTACACCTTC.

V and J are TRBV18 and TRBJ2-5; 11 nucleotides align to TRBD1. The CDR3 is made up of 16 amino acids. CDR1 is KGHSH and CDR2 is LQKENI in the germline V gene. Germline trimming cut 1 base from V and 6 bases from J; bases unmatched to any gene: 7. CDR3 protein: CASSPQGQGAMKTQYF. CDR3 coding DNA: TGTGCCAGCTCACCACAAGGACAGGGGGCGATGAAGACCCAGTACTTC. The full variable domain, in which reference TRBV18 and TRBJ2-5 provide the parts outside the CDR3, is NAGVMQNPRHLVRRRGQEARLRCSPMKGHSHVYWYRQLPEEGLKFMVYLQKENIIDESGMPKERFSAEFPKEGPSILRIQQVVRGDSAAYFCASSPQGQGAMKTQYFGPGTRLLVL.

This CDR3 is CASRRLAGAYEQYF. The DNA for the CDR3 is TGTGCCAGCAGGAGACTAGCGGGGGCCTACGAGCAGTACTTC. V gene TRBV2 combines with J gene TRBJ2-7, with 12 bases identical to TRBD2. This CDR3 has 14 residues. Germline V lookup: CDR1 SNHLY, CDR2 FYNNEI. Trimming at V came to 6 bases and at J to 2 bases, leaving 2 bases not matched to a gene.

The chain carries TRBV2 and TRBJ2-6, with 8 bases that match TRBD1. J was trimmed by 0 bases and V by 5 bases; bases with no gene match: 6. This CDR3 has 17 residues. CDR1 and CDR2 from the germline V gene are SNHLY and FYNNEI. This CDR3 reads CASSPGTGHSGANVLTF. The CDR3 DNA follows: TGTGCCAGCAGTCCCGGGACAGGCCACTCTGGGGCCAACGTCCTGACTTTC.

The chain links TRBV19 to TRBJ2-7; TRBD1 might be the D (6 bases). The CDR3 extends over 13 amino acids. The V end was cut by 9 bases, the J end by 5 bases, with 17 bases between. Germline values: CDR1 LNHDA, CDR2 SQIVND (reference sequence). The DNA for the CDR3 is TGTGCCAGACGGGGACATCCGGTCCACGAGCAGTACTTC. It specifies CARRGHPVHEQYF. Combining the CDR3 with reference TRBV19 and TRBJ2-7 gives the whole variable domain DGGITQSPKYLFRKEGQNVTLSCEQNLNHDAMYWYRQDPGQGLRLIYYSQIVNDFQKGDIAEGYSVSREKKESFPLTVTSAQKNPTAFYLCARRGHPVHEQYFGPGTRLTVT.

This chain links TRBV7-2 with TRBJ2-3; TRBD2 agrees at 10 bases. Looked up from germline, CDR1 is SGHTA and CDR2 is FQGNSA. After removal of 4 bases from V and 10 bases from J, the junction contained 14 bases not matched to a gene. The CDR3 covers 16 residues. The CDR3 DNA reads as TGTGCCAGCAGCTGGCCCTCTAGCGGGAGCTGGGTATCGCAGTATTTT. Residues: CASSWPSSGSWVSQYF.

The chain couples TRBV19 to TRBJ1-2, with a possible D match to TRBD1 (5 bases). Germline-derived CDR1 and CDR2 are LNHDA and SQIVND (reference sequence). The V gene lost 1 base and the J gene lost 8 bases, with 8 bases spanning the gap. The CDR3 has 12 amino acids. Written as DNA, the CDR3 is TGTGCCAGTAGTATAGGCGGGGACGGCTACACCTTC. Translated, it gives CASSIGGDGYTF.

The chain couples TRBV5-1 to TRBJ2-1; 10 nucleotides agree with TRBD2. With 1 base clipped from V and 7 bases from J, the junction kept 5 bases outside the gene matches. Germline CDR1 reads SGHRS; CDR2 reads YFSETQ. CDR3 length equals 15 residues. CDR3 loop: CASSLTSGTKNEQFF. CDR3 coding DNA: TGCGCCAGCAGCTTGACTAGCGGGACAAAAAATGAGCAGTTCTTC.

The chain links TRBV30 to TRBJ1-2; D gene unclear. From germline, CDR1 is GTSNPN and CDR2 SVGIG (reference sequence). This CDR3 contains 12 residues. V was trimmed by 5 bases and J by 2 bases, leaving 9 bases between them. In nucleotides, the CDR3 is TGTGCCTGGGCGGCGGAGAACTATGGCTACACCTTC. Its protein product is CAWAAENYGYTF.

The genes are TRBV5-4 and TRBJ2-7; D remains ambiguous. CDR1 and CDR2 from the germline V gene are SGHNT and YYREEE (reference sequence). The CDR3 consists of 12 residues. V lost 1 base, J lost 4 bases, and 6 bases lay in between. CDR3 DNA sequence: TGTGCCAGCAGCTTGCCGGGTTACGAGCAGTACTTC. This sequence encodes CASSLPGYEQYF.